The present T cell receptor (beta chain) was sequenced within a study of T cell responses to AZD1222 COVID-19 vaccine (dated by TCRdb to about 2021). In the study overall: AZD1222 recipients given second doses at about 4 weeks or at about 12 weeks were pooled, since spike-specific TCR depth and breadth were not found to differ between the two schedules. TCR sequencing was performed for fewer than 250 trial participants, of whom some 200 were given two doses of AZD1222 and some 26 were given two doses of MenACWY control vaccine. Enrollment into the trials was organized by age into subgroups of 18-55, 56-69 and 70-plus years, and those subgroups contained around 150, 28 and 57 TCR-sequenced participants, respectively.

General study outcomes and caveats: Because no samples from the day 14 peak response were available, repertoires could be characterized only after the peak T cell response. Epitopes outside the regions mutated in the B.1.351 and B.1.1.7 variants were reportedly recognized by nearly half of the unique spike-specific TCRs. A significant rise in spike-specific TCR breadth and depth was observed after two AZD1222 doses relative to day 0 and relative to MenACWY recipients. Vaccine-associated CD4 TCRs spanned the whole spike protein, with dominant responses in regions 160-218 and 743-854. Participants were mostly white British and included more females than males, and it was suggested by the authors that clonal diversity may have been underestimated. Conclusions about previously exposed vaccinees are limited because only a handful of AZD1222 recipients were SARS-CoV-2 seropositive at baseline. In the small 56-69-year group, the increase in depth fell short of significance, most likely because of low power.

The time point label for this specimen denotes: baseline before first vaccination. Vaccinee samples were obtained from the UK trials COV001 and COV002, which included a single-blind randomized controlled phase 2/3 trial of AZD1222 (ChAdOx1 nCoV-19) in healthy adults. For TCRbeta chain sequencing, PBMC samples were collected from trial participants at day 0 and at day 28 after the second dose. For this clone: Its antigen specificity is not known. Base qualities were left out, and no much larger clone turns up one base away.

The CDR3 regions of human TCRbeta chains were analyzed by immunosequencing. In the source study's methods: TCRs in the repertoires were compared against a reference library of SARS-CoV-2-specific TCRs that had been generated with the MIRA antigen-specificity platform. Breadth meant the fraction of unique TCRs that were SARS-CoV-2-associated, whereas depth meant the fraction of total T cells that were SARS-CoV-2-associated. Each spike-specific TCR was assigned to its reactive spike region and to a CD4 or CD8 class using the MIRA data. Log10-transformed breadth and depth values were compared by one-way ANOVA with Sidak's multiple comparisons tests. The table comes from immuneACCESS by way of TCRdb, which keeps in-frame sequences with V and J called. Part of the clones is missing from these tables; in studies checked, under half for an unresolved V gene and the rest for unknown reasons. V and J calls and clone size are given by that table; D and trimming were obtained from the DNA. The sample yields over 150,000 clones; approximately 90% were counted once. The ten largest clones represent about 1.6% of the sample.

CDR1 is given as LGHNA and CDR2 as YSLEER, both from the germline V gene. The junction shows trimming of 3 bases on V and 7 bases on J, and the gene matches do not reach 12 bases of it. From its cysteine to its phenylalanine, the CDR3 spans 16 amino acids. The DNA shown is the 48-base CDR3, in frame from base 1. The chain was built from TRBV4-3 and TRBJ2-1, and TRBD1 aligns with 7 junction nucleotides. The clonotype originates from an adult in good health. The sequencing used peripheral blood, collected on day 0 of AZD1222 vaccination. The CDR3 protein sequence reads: CASSQFTGQIFNEQFF. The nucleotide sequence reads TGCGCCAGCAGCCAGTTCACGGGACAGATTTTTAATGAGCAGTTCTTC.